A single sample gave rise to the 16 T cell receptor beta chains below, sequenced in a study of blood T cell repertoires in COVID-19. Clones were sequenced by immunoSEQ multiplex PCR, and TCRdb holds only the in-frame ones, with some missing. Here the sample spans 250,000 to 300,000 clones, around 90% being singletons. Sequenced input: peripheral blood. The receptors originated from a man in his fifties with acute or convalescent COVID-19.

CDR3 sequence reads: CASSARGAAANEKLFF. The CDR3 coding sequence is TGTGCCAGCAGCGCCCGGGGGGCAGCAGCTAATGAAAAACTGTTTTTT. The gene calls are TRBV9 and TRBJ1-4; weak D call: TRBD1 (6 bases). Germline CDR1 SGDLS, CDR2 YYNGEE. This CDR3 contains 16 residues. With 3 bases removed from V and 3 bases from J, the gap between germline ends came to 15 bases.

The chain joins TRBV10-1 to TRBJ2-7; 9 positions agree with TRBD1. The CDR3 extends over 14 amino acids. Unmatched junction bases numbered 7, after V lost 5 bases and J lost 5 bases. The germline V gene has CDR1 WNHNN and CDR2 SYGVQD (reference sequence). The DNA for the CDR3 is TGCGCCAGCAGTTCCGGGACAGGGTCCAACGAGCAGTACTTC. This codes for CASSSGTGSNEQYF.

The CDR3 protein is CASSEGPRAGSYEQYF. The CDR3 nucleotides are TGTGCCAGCAGCGAGGGGCCCCGTGCAGGGTCCTACGAGCAGTACTTC. The chain joins TRBV9 to TRBJ2-7, with a weak D call TRBD1 (5 bases). The CDR3 covers 16 residues. Germline CDR1 SGDLS, CDR2 YYNGEE. V was clipped by 3 bases and J by 1 base, with 17 bases between them.

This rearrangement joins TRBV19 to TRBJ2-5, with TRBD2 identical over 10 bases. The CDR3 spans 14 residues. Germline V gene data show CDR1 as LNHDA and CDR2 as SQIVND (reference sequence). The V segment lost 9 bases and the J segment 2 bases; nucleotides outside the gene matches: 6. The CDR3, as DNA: TGTGCCAGGGAGACTAGCGGGCCTCAAGAGACCCAGTACTTC. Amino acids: CARETSGPQETQYF.

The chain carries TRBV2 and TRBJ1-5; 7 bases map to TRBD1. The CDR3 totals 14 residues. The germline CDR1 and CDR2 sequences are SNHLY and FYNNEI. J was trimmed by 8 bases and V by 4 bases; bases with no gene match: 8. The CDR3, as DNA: TGTGCCAGCAGTGCAACAGGGGTTCTTGAGCCCCAGCATTTT. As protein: CASSATGVLEPQHF.

The CDR3, as DNA: TGTGCCAGCAGCTTAGCGCAACAGTACTACGAGCAGTACTTC. This codes for CASSLAQQYYEQYF. The chain has TRBV7-8 and TRBJ2-7, with unresolved D. CDR1 and CDR2 from the germline V gene are SGHVS and FQNEAQ. The V end lost 0 bases, the J end lost 3 bases, and 9 bases lay between the germline ends. The length of the CDR3 is 14 residues.

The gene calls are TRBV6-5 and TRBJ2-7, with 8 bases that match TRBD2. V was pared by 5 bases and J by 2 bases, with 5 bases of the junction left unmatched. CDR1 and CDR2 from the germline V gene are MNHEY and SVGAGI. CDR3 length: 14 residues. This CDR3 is CASSPGGGTYEQYF. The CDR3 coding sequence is TGTGCCAGCAGTCCCGGGGGGGGGACCTACGAGCAGTACTTC.

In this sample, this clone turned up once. CDR3 in DNA: TGTGCCAGCAGTTGGACAGGGAATGAGCAGTTCTTC. Its protein is CASSWTGNEQFF. J is TRBJ2-1 and V is TRBV5-4, with TRBD1 identical over 8 bases. V gave up 5 bases and J gave up 7 bases; unmatched junction bases: 2. Germline V gives CDR1 SGHNT, CDR2 YYREEE (reference sequence). The CDR3 loop spans 12 amino acids.

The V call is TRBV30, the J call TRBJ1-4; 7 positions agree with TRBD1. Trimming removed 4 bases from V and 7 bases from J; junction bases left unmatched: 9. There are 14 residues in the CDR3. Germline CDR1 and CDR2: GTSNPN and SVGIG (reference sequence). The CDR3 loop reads CAWTTQGVAEKLFF. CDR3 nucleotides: TGTGCCTGGACGACTCAGGGGGTGGCTGAAAAACTGTTTTTT.

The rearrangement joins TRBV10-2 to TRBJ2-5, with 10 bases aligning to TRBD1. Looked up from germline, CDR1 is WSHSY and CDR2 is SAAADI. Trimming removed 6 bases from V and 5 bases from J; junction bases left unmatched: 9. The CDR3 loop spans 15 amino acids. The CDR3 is CASRDRDRGRETQYF. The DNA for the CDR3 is TGCGCCAGCAGGGACCGGGACAGGGGTCGGGAGACCCAGTACTTC.

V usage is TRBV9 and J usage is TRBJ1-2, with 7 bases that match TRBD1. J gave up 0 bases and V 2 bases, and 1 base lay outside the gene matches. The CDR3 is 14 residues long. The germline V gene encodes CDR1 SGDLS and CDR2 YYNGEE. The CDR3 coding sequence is TGTGCCAGCAGCGTGGGACAGTCTAACTATGGCTACACCTTC. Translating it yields CASSVGQSNYGYTF.

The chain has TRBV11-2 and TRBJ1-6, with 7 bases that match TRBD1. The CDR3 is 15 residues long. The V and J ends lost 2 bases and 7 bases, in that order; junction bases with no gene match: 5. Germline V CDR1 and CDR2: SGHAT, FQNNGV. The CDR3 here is CASSLIRGYNSPLHF. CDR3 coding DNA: TGTGCCAGCAGCTTAATCAGGGGGTACAATTCACCCCTCCACTTT.

The CDR3 DNA follows: TGTGCCAGCAGTTACTCGAAGAGAGATACGCAGTATTTT. It is translated as CASSYSKRDTQYF. The chain combines TRBV6-5 with TRBJ2-3; no clear D. Germline V gene data show CDR1 as MNHEY and CDR2 as SVGAGI. The CDR3 totals 13 residues. Trimming cost V 0 bases and J 5 bases, with 6 bases left between them.

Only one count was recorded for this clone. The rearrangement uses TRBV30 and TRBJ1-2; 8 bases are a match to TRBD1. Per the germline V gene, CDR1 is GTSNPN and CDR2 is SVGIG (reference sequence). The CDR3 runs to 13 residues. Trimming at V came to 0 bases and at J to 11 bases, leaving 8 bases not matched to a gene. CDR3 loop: CAWSVQGGPQYTF. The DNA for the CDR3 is TGTGCCTGGAGTGTACAGGGGGGACCCCAATACACCTTC.

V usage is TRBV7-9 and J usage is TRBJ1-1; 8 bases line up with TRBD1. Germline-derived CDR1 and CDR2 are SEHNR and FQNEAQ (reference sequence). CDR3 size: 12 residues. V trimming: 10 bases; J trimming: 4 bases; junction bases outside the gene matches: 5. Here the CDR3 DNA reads TGTGCCACAGACAGGGGTGGCACTGAAGCTTTCTTT. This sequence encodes CATDRGGTEAFF. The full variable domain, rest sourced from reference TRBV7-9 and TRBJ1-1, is DTGVSQNPRHKITKRGQNVTFRCDPISEHNRLYWYRQTLGQGPEFLTYFQNEAQLEKSRLLSDRFSAERPKGSFSTLEIQRTEQGDSAMYLCATDRGGTEAFFGQGTRLTVV.

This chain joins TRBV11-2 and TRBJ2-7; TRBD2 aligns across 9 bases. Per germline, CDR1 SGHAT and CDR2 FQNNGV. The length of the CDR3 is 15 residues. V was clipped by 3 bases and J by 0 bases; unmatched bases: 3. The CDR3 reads CASSFSGGLSYEQYF. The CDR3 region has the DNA TGTGCCAGCAGCTTTAGCGGGGGACTCTCCTACGAGCAGTACTTC.